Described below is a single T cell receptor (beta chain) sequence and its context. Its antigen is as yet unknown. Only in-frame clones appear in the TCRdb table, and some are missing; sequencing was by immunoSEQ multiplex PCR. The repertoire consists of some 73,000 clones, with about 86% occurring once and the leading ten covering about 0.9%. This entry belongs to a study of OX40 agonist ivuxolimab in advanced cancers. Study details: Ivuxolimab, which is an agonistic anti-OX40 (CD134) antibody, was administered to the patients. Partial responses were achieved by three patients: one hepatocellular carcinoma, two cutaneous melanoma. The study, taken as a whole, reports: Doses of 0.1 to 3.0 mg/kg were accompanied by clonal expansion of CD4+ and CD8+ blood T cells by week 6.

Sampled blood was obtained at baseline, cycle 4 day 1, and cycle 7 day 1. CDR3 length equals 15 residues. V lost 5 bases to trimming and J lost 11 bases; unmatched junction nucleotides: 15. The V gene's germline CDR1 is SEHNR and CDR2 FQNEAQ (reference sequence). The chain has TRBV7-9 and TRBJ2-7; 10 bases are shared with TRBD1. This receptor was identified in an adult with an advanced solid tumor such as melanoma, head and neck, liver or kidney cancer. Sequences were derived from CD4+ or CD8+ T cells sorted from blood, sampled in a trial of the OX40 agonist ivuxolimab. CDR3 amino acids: CASSTTGTGERAKYF. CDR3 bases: TGTGCCAGCAGCACCACCGGGACAGGGGAAAGAGCGAAGTACTTC.